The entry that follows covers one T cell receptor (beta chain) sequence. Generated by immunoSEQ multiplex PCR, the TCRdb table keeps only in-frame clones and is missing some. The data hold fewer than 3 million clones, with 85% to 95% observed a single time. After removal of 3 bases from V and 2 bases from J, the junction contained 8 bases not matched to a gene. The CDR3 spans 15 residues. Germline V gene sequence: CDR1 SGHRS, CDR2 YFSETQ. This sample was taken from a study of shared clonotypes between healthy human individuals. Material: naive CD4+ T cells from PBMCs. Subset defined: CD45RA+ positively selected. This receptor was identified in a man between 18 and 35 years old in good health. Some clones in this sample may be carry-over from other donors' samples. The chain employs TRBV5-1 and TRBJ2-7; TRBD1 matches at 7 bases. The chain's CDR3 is CASSYTTGSAYEQYF. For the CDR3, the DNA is TGCGCCAGCAGCTACACGACAGGGTCGGCCTACGAGCAGTACTTC.